The T cell receptor beta chain described here comes from a study of blood T cells in healthy people across ages. As regards this clonotype: Its antigen is not known.

Notes on the study in general: TCR beta diversity, measured per million T cells, fell in a roughly linear way with age.

This CDR3 is built from 13 residues. The trim removed 7 bases at V and 5 bases at J, leaving 7 bases unmatched. A sample-barcoded 5' primer and a J-beta primer mix were used in a second PCR of about 6 to 11 cycles. Every cDNA molecule carried a tag from a template-switch adaptor bearing 12 random nucleotides. TCRdb itself ran the 5' RACE reads through MiXCR, one entry per CDR3 protein. The data show hundreds of thousands of distinct CDR3 sequences, with just under 25% seen just once and more than 8.5% held by the top ten. The same sample was also used in a study of T cells of mothers and their children.

The source material was blood. The chain uses TRBV12-3 or TRBV12-4 and TRBJ2-5, with 7 bases fitting TRBD2. This receptor was obtained from a boy between 5 and 17 years old in good health. CDR3 DNA: TGTGCCAGCAAACGGGGGGAGGGGGAGACCCAGTACTTC. Translated, it gives CASKRGEGETQYF.